The clone carrying this T cell receptor beta chain was recorded at least ten times. Its antigen is unidentified. These data come from a study of neurological immune-mediated disorders. Study-wide results and limits: None of the CDR3 amino acid sequences found in expanded clones was shared across subjects. This suggests that the TCR-beta repertoires were private in all groups.

The authors produced cDNA by 5'RACE using 10-nucleotide random UMIs. TCRdb processed the 5' RACE reads anew with MiXCR; each CDR3 protein has one entry. The sample includes 35,000 to 40,000 distinct CDR3 sequences, 2% to 3% of them seen just once. Germline CDR1 reads SGHRS; CDR2 reads YFSETQ. There are 15 residues in the CDR3. V was clipped by 0 bases and J by 6 bases; unmatched bases: 5. Sequenced sample: PBMCs. This clonotype originated in a man over 45 with multiple sclerosis. The chain couples TRBV5-1 to TRBJ2-1; 8 nucleotides agree with TRBD1. In nucleotides, the CDR3 is TGCGCCAGCAGCTTGGAGGGACAGGTCCTCAATGAGCAGTTCTTC. Its translation is CASSLEGQVLNEQFF.